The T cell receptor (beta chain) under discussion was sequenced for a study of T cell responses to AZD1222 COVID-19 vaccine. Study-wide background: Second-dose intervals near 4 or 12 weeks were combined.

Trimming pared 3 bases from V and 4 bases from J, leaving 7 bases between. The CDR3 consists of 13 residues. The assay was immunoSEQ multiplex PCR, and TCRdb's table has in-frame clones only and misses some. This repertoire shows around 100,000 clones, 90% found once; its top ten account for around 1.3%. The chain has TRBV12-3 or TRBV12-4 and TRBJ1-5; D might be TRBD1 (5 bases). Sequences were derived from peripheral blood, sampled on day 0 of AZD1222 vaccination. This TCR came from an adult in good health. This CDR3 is CASSFPGNQPQHF. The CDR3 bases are TGTGCCAGCAGTTTTCCAGGGAATCAGCCCCAGCATTTT.